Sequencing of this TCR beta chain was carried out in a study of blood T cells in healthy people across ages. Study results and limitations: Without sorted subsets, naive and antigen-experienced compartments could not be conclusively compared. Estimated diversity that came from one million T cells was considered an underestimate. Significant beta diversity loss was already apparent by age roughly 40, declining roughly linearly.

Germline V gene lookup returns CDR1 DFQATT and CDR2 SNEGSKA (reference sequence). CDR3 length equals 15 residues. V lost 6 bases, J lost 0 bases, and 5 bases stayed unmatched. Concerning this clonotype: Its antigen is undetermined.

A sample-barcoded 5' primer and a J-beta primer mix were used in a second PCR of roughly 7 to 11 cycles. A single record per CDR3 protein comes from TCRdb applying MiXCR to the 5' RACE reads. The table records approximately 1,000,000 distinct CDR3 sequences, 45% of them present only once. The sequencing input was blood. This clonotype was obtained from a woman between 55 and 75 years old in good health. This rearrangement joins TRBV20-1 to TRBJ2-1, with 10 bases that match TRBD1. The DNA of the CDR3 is TGCAGTGCCACGGGACAGGGGACCTCCTACAATGAGCAGTTCTTC. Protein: CSATGQGTSYNEQFF.